What follows is one TCR beta chain and its context. One end of the junction is discordant with germline, which a read error may explain. The entry originates in a study of blood T cells in healthy people across ages. CDR1 SGHTA and CDR2 FQGTGA come from the germline V gene. CDR3 size: 14 residues. A J-beta primer mix and a sample-barcoded 5' primer were used in a second PCR of roughly 7 to 12 cycles. Via MiXCR, TCRdb re-called the 5' RACE reads, giving one row per CDR3 protein. The sample has about a million distinct CDR3 sequences; roughly two fifths are singletons. The genes are TRBV7-3 and TRBJ2-2; 8 bases agree with TRBD2. The material sequenced was blood. The TCR was taken from a man aged 18 to 30 in good health. CDR3 sequence (DNA): TGTGCCAGCAGCTCGGGGACTAGTAGTGGGGAGCTGCTTTTT. Translating it yields CASSSGTSSGELLF.